This paragraph reports one T cell receptor beta chain. Its antigen is currently unknown. V lost 6 bases to trimming and J lost 1 base, with 13 bases between them. This CDR3 region has 16 residues. Germline-derived CDR1 and CDR2 are MNHEY and SMNVEV (reference sequence). The sample belongs to a study of blood T cells in healthy people across ages. For the study at large: Through template switching, about one barcoded beta molecule was captured per two T cells, as measured in model experiments. The study's findings and limits: It was held that diversity estimates obtained from one million T cells represented underestimates.

Russia was home to the donors, healthy Caucasian individuals aged roughly 6 to 95. Each donor gave roughly 10 milliliters of peripheral blood. A second PCR, run for roughly 7 to 11 cycles, used a sample-barcoded 5' primer plus a J-beta primer mix. One entry per CDR3 protein, called by TCRdb with MiXCR from the 5' RACE reads. The table has over 700,000 distinct CDR3 sequences, about 55% seen once; the top ten hold about 42%. This chain joins TRBV27 and TRBJ2-6, with unresolved D. The sample consisted of blood. The source of this sequence is a man aged 80 or over in good health. The CDR3 loop is CASRGMRRSGANVLTF. The CDR3 region has the DNA TGTGCCAGCAGGGGAATGCGGCGATCTGGGGCCAACGTCCTGACTTTC.